This entry describes one T cell receptor beta chain. What it recognizes is unknown. This sample stems from a study of shared clonotypes between healthy human individuals. After removal of 5 bases from V and 6 bases from J, the junction contained 8 bases not matched to a gene. The CDR3 loop spans 15 amino acids. CDR1 and CDR2 from the germline V gene are WNHNN and SYGVQD (reference sequence). Some clones are missing from TCRdb's copy, which holds only in-frame ones; the method was immunoSEQ multiplex PCR. This table holds about 2 million clones, roughly 94% found once. There were only Caucasian adults among the donors, and all lived in Nashville, Tennessee. General study results and limits: It was observed that approximately 5% of naive CD4 clonotypes were shared across several donors.

The origin of this receptor is a man aged 18-30 years in good health. The genes are TRBV10-1 and TRBJ2-1; 9 bases fit TRBD1. The sample comprised naive CD4+ T cells sorted from blood. Subset defined: CD45RA+ positively selected. Written as DNA, the CDR3 is TGCGCCAGCAGTAGACCGGGACAGGGAAGCAATGAGCAGTTCTTC. Its translation is CASSRPGQGSNEQFF.